This TCR beta chain originates from a study of a mutant IDH1 vaccine in newly diagnosed glioma. This table comes from immunoSEQ multiplex PCR, and its TCRdb copy is limited to in-frame clones, with some not included. Among tens of thousands of clones listed, 75% to 90% were seen once. The time point is: week 47, end of study. Doses of 300 ug of mutant IDH1 20-mer peptide were given with topical imiquimod. Patients had eight vaccinations, in weeks 1, 3, 5, 7, 11, 15, 19 and 23. Regarding the study as a whole: Top peripheral T cell clonotype shifts appeared unrelated to pseudoprogression.

On this clone itself: Its antigen is undetermined.

The CDR3 spans 12 residues. In germline, CDR1 is MNHNY, CDR2 SVGAGI (reference sequence). V lost 0 bases and J lost 8, with 7 bases in between. This rearrangement joins TRBV6-6 to TRBJ1-2, with a weak D call TRBD1 (5 bases). The receptor was isolated from a man aged 35 to 55 with glioma. The sequencing used PBMCs, collected from a glioma patient whose treatment included an IDH1 peptide vaccine. The CDR3 DNA follows: TGTGCCAGCAGTTACTCAGGGGAAGGCTACACCTTC. Protein sequence: CASSYSGEGYTF.